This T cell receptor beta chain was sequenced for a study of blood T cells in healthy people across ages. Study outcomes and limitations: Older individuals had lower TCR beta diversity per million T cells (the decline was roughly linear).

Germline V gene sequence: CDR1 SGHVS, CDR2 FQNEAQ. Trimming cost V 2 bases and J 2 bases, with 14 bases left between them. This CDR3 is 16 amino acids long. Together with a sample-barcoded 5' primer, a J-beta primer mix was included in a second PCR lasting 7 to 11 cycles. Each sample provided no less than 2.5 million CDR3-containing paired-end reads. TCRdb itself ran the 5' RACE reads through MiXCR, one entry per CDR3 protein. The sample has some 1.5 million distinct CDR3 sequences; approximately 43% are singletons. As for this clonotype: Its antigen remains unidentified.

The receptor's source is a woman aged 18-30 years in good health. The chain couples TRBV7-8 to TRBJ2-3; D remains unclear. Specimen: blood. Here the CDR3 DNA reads TGTGCCAGCAGCTTAACCGACTCAAGGGTCACAGATACGCAGTATTTT. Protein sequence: CASSLTDSRVTDTQYF.